Listed here is a single T cell receptor beta chain. Antigen unknown. V dropped 0 bases and J dropped 2 bases, with 8 bases sitting between them. The CDR3 length is 14 residues. Looked up from germline, CDR1 is SGHRS and CDR2 is YFSETQ. Combining CD45RO+ cells with CCR7-negative CD45RA+ TemRA cells gave CD8 memory. The data stem from a study of shared clonotypes between healthy human individuals. Findings of the study overall: Several donors held 5% to 5.5% of naive CD4 clonotypes in common.

Once extracted for a subset, genomic DNA was divided evenly among several immunoSEQ plates. Sequencing was performed with immunoSEQ multiplex PCR; in TCRdb, only in-frame clones are kept and a portion is missing. The data show about 690,000 clones, with 90% seen just once and roughly 36% held by the top ten. This chain connects TRBV5-1 to TRBJ1-2; D is perhaps TRBD1 (5 bases). Sample: memory CD8+ T cells from PBMCs. Documented subset: CD45RO+ cells pooled with CCR7-negative TemRA cells. This TCR came from a man between 18 and 35 years old in good health. Some clones in this sample may be carry-over from other donors' samples. The DNA for the CDR3 is TGCGCCAGCAGCTTGGAGGGACGAAACTATGGCTACACCTTC. Its protein is CASSLEGRNYGYTF.